This T cell receptor beta chain was retrieved from a study of blood T cell repertoires in COVID-19. The table came from immunoSEQ multiplex PCR; TCRdb's copy has only in-frame clones and leaves some out. This sample has some 130,000 clones, with around 84% found just once. V was shortened by 10 bases and J by 1 base, with 15 bases between the two germline ends. The CDR3 spans 14 residues. Germline V gives CDR1 LNHDA, CDR2 SQIVND (reference sequence). The chain combines TRBV19 with TRBJ2-3; D might be TRBD2 (6 bases). The sample was PBMCs or T cells enriched from blood (not recorded which). The sequence was obtained from a man in his forties or fifties with acute COVID-19. CDR3 residues: CATRDWGGTDTQYF. CDR3 bases: TGTGCCACCCGAGATTGGGGGGGCACAGATACGCAGTATTTT.